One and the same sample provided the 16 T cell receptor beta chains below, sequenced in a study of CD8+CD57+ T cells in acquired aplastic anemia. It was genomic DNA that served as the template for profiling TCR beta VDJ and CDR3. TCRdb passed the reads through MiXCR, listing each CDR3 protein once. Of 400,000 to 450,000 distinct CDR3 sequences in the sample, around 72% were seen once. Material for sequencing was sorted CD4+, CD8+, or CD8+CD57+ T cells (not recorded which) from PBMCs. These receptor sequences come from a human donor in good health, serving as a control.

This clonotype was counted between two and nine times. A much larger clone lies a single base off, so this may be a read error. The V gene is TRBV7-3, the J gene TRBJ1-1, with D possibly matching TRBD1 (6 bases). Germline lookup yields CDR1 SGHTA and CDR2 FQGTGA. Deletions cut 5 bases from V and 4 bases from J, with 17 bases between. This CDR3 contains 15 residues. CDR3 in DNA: TGTGCCAGCAGCCCAGGGGCACTCACAGCCACTGAAGCTTTCTTT. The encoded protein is CASSPGALTATEAFF.

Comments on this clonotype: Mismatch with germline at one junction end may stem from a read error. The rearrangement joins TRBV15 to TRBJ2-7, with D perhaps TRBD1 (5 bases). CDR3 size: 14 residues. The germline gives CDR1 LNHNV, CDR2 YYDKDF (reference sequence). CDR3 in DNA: TGTGCCAGCAGCTTGTCTAGGGGCGCTTACGAGCAGTACTTC. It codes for CASSLSRGAYEQYF.

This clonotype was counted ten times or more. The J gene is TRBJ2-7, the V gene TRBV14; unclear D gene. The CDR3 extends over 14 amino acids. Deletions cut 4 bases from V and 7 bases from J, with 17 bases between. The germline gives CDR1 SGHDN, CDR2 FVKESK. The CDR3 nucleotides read TGTGCCAGCAGCCCAACGGGCCATCGGAGAGAGCAGTACTTC. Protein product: CASSPTGHRREQYF. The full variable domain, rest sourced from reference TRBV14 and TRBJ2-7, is EAGVTQFPSHSVIEKGQTVTLRCDPISGHDNLYWYRRVMGKEIKFLLHFVKESKQDESGMPNNRFLAERTGGTYSTLKVQPAELEDSGVYFCASSPTGHRREQYFGPGTRLTVT.

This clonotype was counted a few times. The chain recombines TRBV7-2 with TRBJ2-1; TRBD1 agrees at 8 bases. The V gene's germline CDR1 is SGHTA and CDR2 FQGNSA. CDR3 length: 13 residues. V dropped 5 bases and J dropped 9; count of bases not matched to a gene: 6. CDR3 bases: TGTGCCAGCAGCCCGCAGGGGGCTGTTGAGCAGTTCTTC. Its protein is CASSPQGAVEQFF.

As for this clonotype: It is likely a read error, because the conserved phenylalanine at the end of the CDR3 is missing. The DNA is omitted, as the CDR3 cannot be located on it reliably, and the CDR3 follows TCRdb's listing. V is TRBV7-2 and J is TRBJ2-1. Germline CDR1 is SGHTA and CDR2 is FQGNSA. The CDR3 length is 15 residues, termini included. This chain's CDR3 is CASSFGDTRVNQQSC.

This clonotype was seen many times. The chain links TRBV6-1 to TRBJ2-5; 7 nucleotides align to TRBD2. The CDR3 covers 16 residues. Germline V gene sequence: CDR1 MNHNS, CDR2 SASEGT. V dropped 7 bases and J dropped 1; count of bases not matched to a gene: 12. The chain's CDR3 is CASTSGGRVPQETQYF. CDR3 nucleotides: TGTGCCAGCACCTCAGGAGGGAGGGTACCCCAAGAGACCCAGTACTTC.

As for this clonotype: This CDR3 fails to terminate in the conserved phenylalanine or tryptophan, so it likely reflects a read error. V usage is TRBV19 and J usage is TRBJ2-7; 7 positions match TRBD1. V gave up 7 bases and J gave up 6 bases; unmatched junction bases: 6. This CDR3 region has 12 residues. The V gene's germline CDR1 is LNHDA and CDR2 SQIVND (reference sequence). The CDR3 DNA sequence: TGTGCCAGTAAGCCGACAGGGCTCGAGCAGTACCTC. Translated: CASKPTGLEQYL.

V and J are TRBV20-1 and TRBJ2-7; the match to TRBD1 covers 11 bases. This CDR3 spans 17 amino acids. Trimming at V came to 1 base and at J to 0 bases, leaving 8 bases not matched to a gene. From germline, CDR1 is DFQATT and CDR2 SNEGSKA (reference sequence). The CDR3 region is CSARGDTGTGGSYEQYF. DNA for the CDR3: TGCAGTGCTAGAGGCGACACGGGGACAGGGGGCTCCTACGAGCAGTACTTC.

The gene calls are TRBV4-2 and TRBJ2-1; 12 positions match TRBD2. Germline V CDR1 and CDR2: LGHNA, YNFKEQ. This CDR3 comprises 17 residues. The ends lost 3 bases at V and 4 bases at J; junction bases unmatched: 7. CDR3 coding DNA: TGTGCCAGCAGCCAGATTCTAGCGGGGGGGCCGTACAATGAGCAGTTCTTC. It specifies CASSQILAGGPYNEQFF.

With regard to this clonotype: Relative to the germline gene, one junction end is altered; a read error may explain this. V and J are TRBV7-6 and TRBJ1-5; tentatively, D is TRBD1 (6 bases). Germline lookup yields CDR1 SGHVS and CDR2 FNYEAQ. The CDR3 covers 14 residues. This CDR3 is CASSRQAFNTPYFF. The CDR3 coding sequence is TGTGCCAGCAGCCGACAGGCTTTCAATACCCCGTACTTCTTT.

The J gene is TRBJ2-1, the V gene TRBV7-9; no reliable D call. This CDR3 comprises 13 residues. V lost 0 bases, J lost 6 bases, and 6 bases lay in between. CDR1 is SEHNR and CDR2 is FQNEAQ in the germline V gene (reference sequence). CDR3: CASSLAASNEQFF. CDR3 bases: TGTGCCAGCAGCTTAGCAGCAAGCAATGAGCAGTTCTTC.

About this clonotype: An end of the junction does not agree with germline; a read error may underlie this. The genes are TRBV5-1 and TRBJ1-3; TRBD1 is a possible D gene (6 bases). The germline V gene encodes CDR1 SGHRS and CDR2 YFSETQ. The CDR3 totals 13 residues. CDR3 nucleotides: TGTGCCAGCAGCTTGGGGGCACTGGACACCATATATTTT. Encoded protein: CASSLGALDTIYF. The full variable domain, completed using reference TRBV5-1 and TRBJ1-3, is KAGVTQTPRYLIKTRGQQVTLSCSPISGHRSVSWYQQTPGQGLQFLFEYFSETQRNKGNFPGRFSGRQFSNSRSEMNVSTLELGDSALYLCASSLGALDTIYFGEGSWLTVV.

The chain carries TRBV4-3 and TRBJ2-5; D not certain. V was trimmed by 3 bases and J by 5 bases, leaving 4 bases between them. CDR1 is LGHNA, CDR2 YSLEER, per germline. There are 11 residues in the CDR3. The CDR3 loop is CASSQVETQYF. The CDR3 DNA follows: TGCGCCAGCAGCCAGGTCGAGACCCAGTACTTC.

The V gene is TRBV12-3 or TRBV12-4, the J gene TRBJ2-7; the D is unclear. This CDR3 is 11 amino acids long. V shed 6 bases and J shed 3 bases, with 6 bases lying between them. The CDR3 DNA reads TGTGCCAGCAGAACCAACTACGAGCAGTACTTC. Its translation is CASRTNYEQYF.

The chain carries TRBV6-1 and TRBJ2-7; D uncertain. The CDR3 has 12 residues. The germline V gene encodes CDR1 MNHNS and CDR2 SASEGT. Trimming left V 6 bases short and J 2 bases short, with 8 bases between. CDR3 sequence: CASRGSPYEQYF. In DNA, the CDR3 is TGTGCCAGCAGGGGCAGCCCCTACGAGCAGTACTTC.

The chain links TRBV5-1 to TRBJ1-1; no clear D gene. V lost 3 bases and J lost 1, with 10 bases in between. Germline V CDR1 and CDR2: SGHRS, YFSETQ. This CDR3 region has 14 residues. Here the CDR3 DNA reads TGCGCCAGCAGCTCCGGGGAGTCGAACACTGAAGCTTTCTTT. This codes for CASSSGESNTEAFF.